A selection of T cell receptor beta chains follows, all from one sample in a study of PD-L1 blockade in urothelial cancer. Measured with immunoSEQ multiplex PCR; TCRdb has only the in-frame clones, and not every one. The sample includes some 53,000 clones, approximately 77% of them seen just once. The sequencing used PBMCs, collected around atezolizumab (anti-PD-L1) treatment. These receptors all stem from a man between 65 and 85 years old with urothelial cancer. Each CDR3 is given without its conserved first and last residue. The listing skips clone size in some rows; elsewhere it reads once, few, many or a size class.

V	J	size	CDR3
TRBV5-5	TRBJ2-7	many	ASSGRDRGSYEQY
TRBV18	TRBJ2-5	.	ASSPLKDIGTQY
TRBV27	TRBJ1-1	.	ASSSPLTGIKAF
TRBV5-4	TRBJ2-7	.	ASSPSTGSYEQY
TRBV6-6	TRBJ2-5	.	ASSFGQGRSETQY
TRBV30	TRBJ2-5	.	AWSAPGTRGPETQY
TRBV7-2	TRBJ2-4	.	ASSLRGKNIQY
TRBV6-6	TRBJ2-2	few	ASSPRSRGKGGELF
TRBV11-2	TRBJ2-1	few	ASSRGRVGEQF
TRBV7-9	TRBJ1-1	.	ASSLTGGEGMNTEAF
TRBV9	TRBJ1-2	.	ASSVNGQPTYGYT
TRBV4-1	TRBJ2-2	once	ASSRMLSGRGWNTGELF
TRBV29-1	TRBJ1-1	.	SVVRLDIEAF
TRBV6-5	TRBJ2-5	.	ASSRDLGTQY
TRBV7-3	TRBJ1-2	.	ASSQDRDRAYT
TRBV15	TRBJ2-5	.	ATSREGQGVQETQY
TRBV25-1	TRBJ1-6	few	ASSERGYNSPLH
TRBV18	TRBJ2-4	.	ASSPKGTEGVQY
TRBV6-1	TRBJ2-5	.	ASREIGETQY
TRBV5-1	TRBJ2-3	.	ASSLAAGLTDTQY
TRBV5-4	TRBJ2-3	.	ASSSGQGVNTQY
TRBV19	TRBJ2-7	few	ASSPGQGYSYEQY
TRBV29-1	TRBJ1-3	few	SGQTGDSGNTIY
TRBV7-9	TRBJ1-2	.	ASSLVGQGARGYT
TRBV6-5	TRBJ1-1	.	ASSPRYRSEAF
TRBV10-3	TRBJ2-3	.	AITPRAVVGGTQY
TRBV12-5	TRBJ2-5	.	ASGLPPTD
TRBV20-1	TRBJ2-5	.	SALGEETQY
TRBV19	TRBJ2-2	.	ASSPLRGGSNTGELF
TRBV5-4	TRBJ1-3	.	ASSRGGAGNTIY
TRBV11-3	TRBJ2-1	.	ASSLTSGRGNEQF
TRBV28	TRBJ1-5	medium-sized	ASTGTVGSNQPQH
TRBV7-2	TRBJ1-2	.	ASSLAGARYGYT
TRBV4-1	TRBJ2-5	many	ASSQREGDKTQY
TRBV19	TRBJ1-2	.	ASSDSASQGALRGYT
TRBV5-4	TRBJ1-2	.	ASSLEVRDYGYT
TRBV28	TRBJ2-3	few	ASTLGLRGTDTQY
TRBV4-3	TRBJ2-2	few	ASSQELSRGVFTTTNTGELF
TRBV7-9	TRBJ2-7	.	ASSLTPPRAYEQY
TRBV4-1	TRBJ2-7	.	ASSPAGGQSYEQY
TRBV19	TRBJ1-1	.	ASNPGTINTEAF
TRBV5-4	TRBJ2-1	.	ASSLEPAGEQF
TRBV9	TRBJ2-5	.	ASSPGLAGEGQETQY
TRBV6-1	TRBJ1-5	.	ASSENGRVWVSNQPQH
TRBV19	TRBJ1-1	once	ASSIRRGAEAF